The rows below give T cell receptor beta chains drawn from one sample of a study of cytomegalovirus exposure and HLA in healthy donors. Sequenced by immunoSEQ multiplex PCR; TCRdb stores in-frame clones only, minus some. Of approximately 130,000 clones in the sample, over 80% were seen once. Sequenced sample: PBMCs. These receptors originate from a boy younger than 18 in good health and CMV-seronegative. Each CDR3 is given with its conserved first and last residue. A D gene is named only where the DNA matches it firmly. Some rows have no size entry. The others give once, few or many, or a class for an expanded clone.

J: TRBJ2-3
V: TRBV2
D: TRBD1
size: -
DNA: TGTGCCAGCAGCCTCACGACAGGGGGGACGCAGTATTTT
CDR3: CASSLTTGGTQYF

J: TRBJ1-2
V: TRBV6-9
D: -
size: -
DNA: TGTGCCAGCATCGAGCGGCTGGTCAGGGGTTATGGCTACACCTTC
CDR3: CASIERLVRGYGYTF

J: TRBJ2-6
V: TRBV10-3
D: -
size: once
DNA: TGTGCCATCAGTCAGACAGGGGCCAACGTCCTGACTTTC
CDR3: CAISQTGANVLTF

J: TRBJ2-3
V: TRBV6-4
D: TRBD2
size: -
DNA: TGTGCCAGCAGTGACTCTGTGGGAGGGTCGGGAGATACGCAGTATTTT
CDR3: CASSDSVGGSGDTQYF

J: TRBJ2-7
V: TRBV28
D: -
size: -
DNA: TGTGCCAGCAGTTCCGCAGGGTTCGAGCAGTACTTC
CDR3: CASSSAGFEQYF

J: TRBJ2-7
V: TRBV4-1
D: -
size: -
DNA: TGCGCCAGCAGCCAAGATCAGGGTTTGGGGGGCTACGAGCAGTACTTC
CDR3: CASSQDQGLGGYEQYF

J: TRBJ2-1
V: TRBV5-1
D: -
size: -
DNA: TGCGCCAGCAGGGTAGGGACTGACTACAATGAGCAGTTCTTC
CDR3: CASRVGTDYNEQFF

J: TRBJ1-4
V: TRBV12-5
D: -
size: -
DNA: TGTGCTAACATGTCCCCATCTGCAACTAATGAAAAACTGTTTTTT
CDR3: CANMSPSATNEKLFF

J: TRBJ1-1
V: TRBV2
D: -
size: -
DNA: TGTGCCAGCAGTGGGCTACAGCCAGAAGCTTTCTTT
CDR3: CASSGLQPEAFF

J: TRBJ2-4
V: TRBV5-4
D: TRBD2
size: -
DNA: TGTGCCAGCAGCTTTCTAGCGGGGGGCATTCAGTACTTC
CDR3: CASSFLAGGIQYF

J: TRBJ1-1
V: TRBV29-1
D: -
size: -
DNA: TGCAGCGTTGAACAACGGGTGAACACTGAAGCTTTCTTT
CDR3: CSVEQRVNTEAFF

J: TRBJ2-3
V: TRBV5-4
D: -
size: -
DNA: TGTGCCAGCAGCGCTCAACAGGGCCCTACAGATACGCAGTATTTT
CDR3: CASSAQQGPTDTQYF

J: TRBJ1-1
V: TRBV4-3
D: -
size: few
DNA: TGCGCCAGCAGCAGGGAGACCAACACTGAAGCTTTCTTT
CDR3: CASSRETNTEAFF

J: TRBJ2-2
V: TRBV15
D: -
size: -
DNA: TGTGCCACCAGCAGGGACTACCTCACCGGGGAGCTGTTTTTT
CDR3: CATSRDYLTGELFF

J: TRBJ2-3
V: TRBV6-5
D: TRBD2
size: -
DNA: TGTGCCAGCAGTAGCGGGAGGTCCACAGATACGCAGTATTTT
CDR3: CASSSGRSTDTQYF

J: TRBJ2-1
V: TRBV25-1
D: -
size: -
DNA: TGTGCCAGCAGTGCCAAACAGGGTTCCAATGAGCAGTTCTTC
CDR3: CASSAKQGSNEQFF

J: TRBJ2-2
V: TRBV4-1
D: -
size: few
DNA: TGCGCCAGCAGCCAACAGGCCCAGTTGAACACCGGGGAGCTGTTTTTT
CDR3: CASSQQAQLNTGELFF

J: TRBJ2-3
V: TRBV19
D: TRBD1
size: -
DNA: TGTGCCAGTAGGCTGACAGGGGGTGGAAATACGCAGTATTTT
CDR3: CASRLTGGGNTQYF

J: TRBJ2-1
V: TRBV7-3
D: TRBD1
size: -
DNA: TGTGCCAGCAGCCCCGGACAGGGGTTTAATGAGCAGTTCTTC
CDR3: CASSPGQGFNEQFF

J: TRBJ2-5
V: TRBV10-3
D: TRBD2
size: once
DNA: TGTGCCATCAAGGGGACTAGCGGGGCTGAAGAGACCCAGTACTTC
CDR3: CAIKGTSGAEETQYF

J: TRBJ2-2
V: TRBV11-3
D: TRBD2
size: -
DNA: TGTGCCAGCAGCTTAGATCCTCTAGCGGGGAACACCGGGGAGCTGTTTTTT
CDR3: CASSLDPLAGNTGELFF

J: TRBJ1-1
V: TRBV19
D: TRBD1
size: few
DNA: TGTGCCAGTAACAACAGGGGTTGGGGGAACACTGAAGCTTTCTTT
CDR3: CASNNRGWGNTEAFF

J: TRBJ1-4
V: TRBV5-1
D: -
size: -
DNA: TGCGCCAGCAGTCATTGGGGGGGGACGAATGAAAAACTGTTTTTT
CDR3: CASSHWGGTNEKLFF

J: TRBJ2-7
V: TRBV7-6
D: TRBD2
size: -
DNA: TGTGCCAGCAGCTTTAGGACTAGCGCCTCCTACGAGCAGTACTTC
CDR3: CASSFRTSASYEQYF

J: TRBJ1-4
V: TRBV6-6
D: -
size: -
DNA: TGTGCCAGCAGTTACTCCCCGGGAAACTACGAAAAACTGTTTTTT
CDR3: CASSYSPGNYEKLFF

J: TRBJ2-7
V: TRBV10-3
D: TRBD1
size: -
DNA: TGTGCCATCAGTGACGACAGGGGCCGGGACGAGCAGTACTTC
CDR3: CAISDDRGRDEQYF

J: TRBJ2-7
V: TRBV11-2
D: -
size: -
DNA: TGTGCCAGCAGCTTAGGGGGCGGGGTCTACGAGCAGTACTTC
CDR3: CASSLGGGVYEQYF

J: TRBJ1-4
V: TRBV23-1
D: -
size: -
DNA: TGCGCCAGCAGTCAACGACGGGTGAATAATGAAAAACTGTTTTTT
CDR3: CASSQRRVNNEKLFF

J: TRBJ2-7
V: TRBV5-6
D: TRBD1
size: -
DNA: TGTGCCAGCAGTCCCGGACAGGGGGAGTACGAGCAGTACTTC
CDR3: CASSPGQGEYEQYF

J: TRBJ2-7
V: TRBV11-3
D: TRBD2
size: -
DNA: TGTGCCAGCAGCTTAGATTCGGCTAGCGGGAGCTACGAGCAGTACTTC
CDR3: CASSLDSASGSYEQYF

J: TRBJ2-7
V: TRBV30
D: TRBD2
size: -
DNA: TGTGCCTGGAGTGTACGGCGGGAGGTCGGTGAGCAGTACTTC
CDR3: CAWSVRREVGEQYF

J: TRBJ2-7
V: TRBV19
D: TRBD2
size: -
DNA: TGTGCCAGTAGCGAGGGACTAGTTTTCTCCTACGAGCAGTACTTC
CDR3: CASSEGLVFSYEQYF

J: TRBJ2-7
V: TRBV5-6
D: -
size: few
DNA: TGTGCCAGCAGCTTTAGCCTGGGAGATTGGTACGAGCAGTACTTC
CDR3: CASSFSLGDWYEQYF

J: TRBJ1-3
V: TRBV2
D: -
size: -
DNA: TGTGCCAGCAGTGAGGGACTGCTCACTGGAAACACCATATATTTT
CDR3: CASSEGLLTGNTIYF

J: TRBJ2-1
V: TRBV4-1
D: TRBD2
size: -
DNA: TGCGCCAGCAGCCAAGAGACACTAGCGGACTCCTCCTACAATGAGCAGTTCTTC
CDR3: CASSQETLADSSYNEQFF

J: TRBJ2-2
V: TRBV5-1
D: TRBD2
size: -
DNA: TGCGCCAGCACCTCCTGGGGACTAGCGAGCGAGCCCGGGGAGCTGTTTTTT
CDR3: CASTSWGLASEPGELFF

J: TRBJ1-3
V: TRBV30
D: -
size: -
DNA: TGTGCCTGGAGTGTCCTGGGAAACACCATATATTTT
CDR3: CAWSVLGNTIYF

J: TRBJ1-2
V: TRBV4-3
D: TRBD1
size: -
DNA: TGCGCCAGCAGCCAAGAGGGACAGGGGAACTATGGCTACACCTTC
CDR3: CASSQEGQGNYGYTF

J: TRBJ2-1
V: TRBV4-1
D: -
size: -
DNA: TGCGCCAGCAGCCCGGGGACTCCTGGGGAGCAGTTCTTC
CDR3: CASSPGTPGEQFF

J: TRBJ1-1
V: TRBV7-9
D: -
size: -
DNA: TGTGCCAGCAGCGACCCCGCCCCCCCGGGGATGGATACTGAAGCTTTCTTT
CDR3: CASSDPAPPGMDTEAFF

J: TRBJ1-3
V: TRBV11-3
D: -
size: few
DNA: TGTGCCAGCAGCCACTCAGGGACTGGAAACACCATATATTTT
CDR3: CASSHSGTGNTIYF

J: TRBJ2-3
V: TRBV2
D: -
size: -
DNA: TGTGCCAGCAGTGAAAGGTTTACAGGGTCCACAGATACGCAGTATTTT
CDR3: CASSERFTGSTDTQYF

J: TRBJ1-5
V: TRBV19
D: -
size: -
DNA: TGTGCCGCTCGGACGGGGGGGGCCAATCAGCCCCAGCATTTT
CDR3: CAARTGGANQPQHF

J: TRBJ2-7
V: TRBV13
D: TRBD2
size: few
DNA: TGTGCCAGCAGCCAAAGACCGGGACTAGCGGTCTCCTACGAGCAGTACTTC
CDR3: CASSQRPGLAVSYEQYF

J: TRBJ2-5
V: TRBV27
D: TRBD1
size: -
DNA: TGTGCCAGCAGTCCCAGGGACAGGGTCCAAGAGACCCAGTACTTC
CDR3: CASSPRDRVQETQYF

J: TRBJ2-1
V: TRBV6-4
D: TRBD2
size: -
DNA: TGTGCCAGCAGTGCCAATATAGCGGGGGTTAGGAATGAGCAGTTCTTC
CDR3: CASSANIAGVRNEQFF

J: TRBJ2-7
V: TRBV6-1
D: -
size: -
DNA: TGTGCCAGCAGTGAAGCGGCGGGTACCTACGAGCAGTACTTC
CDR3: CASSEAAGTYEQYF

J: TRBJ1-2
V: TRBV5-6
D: -
size: -
DNA: TGTGCCAGCAGCTTGGTACAGATATCCTATGGCTACACCTTC
CDR3: CASSLVQISYGYTF

J: TRBJ2-3
V: TRBV6-1
D: -
size: -
DNA: TGTGCCAGCAGTGAAAACGTCGGGGGAACAGATACGCAGTATTTT
CDR3: CASSENVGGTDTQYF

J: TRBJ2-7
V: TRBV18
D: TRBD2
size: -
DNA: TGTGCCAGCTCACCGGGGGGGGAAGAGCAGTACTTC
CDR3: CASSPGGEEQYF

J: TRBJ2-5
V: TRBV5-1
D: -
size: -
DNA: TGCGCCAGCAGTCCCGGGACATCGAAAGAGACCCAGTACTTC
CDR3: CASSPGTSKETQYF

J: TRBJ1-5
V: TRBV19
D: TRBD1
size: -
DNA: TGTGCCAGTAGTACCTCTCGACAGGGGATGCCGCCCCAGCATTTT
CDR3: CASSTSRQGMPPQHF

J: TRBJ2-1
V: TRBV10-3
D: TRBD2
size: -
DNA: TGTGCCATCAGTGAGTTAACCGAGCCGGATCTTGTGGGGACTAGCGTGTACAATGAGCAGTTCTTC
CDR3: CAISELTEPDLVGTSVYNEQFF

J: TRBJ1-2
V: TRBV27
D: -
size: -
DNA: TGTGCCAGCAGTTTCGGGGGGCAGGCGGGCTACACCTTC
CDR3: CASSFGGQAGYTF

J: TRBJ2-7
V: TRBV28
D: -
size: -
DNA: TGTGCCAGCAGTCCGACAGGATTAGTATACGAGCAGTACTTC
CDR3: CASSPTGLVYEQYF

J: TRBJ2-7
V: TRBV2
D: TRBD1
size: few
DNA: TGTGCCAGCATTTTGACAGGGGGTGTCTACGAGCAGTACTTC
CDR3: CASILTGGVYEQYF

J: TRBJ2-6
V: TRBV9
D: TRBD1
size: few
DNA: TGTGCCAGCAGCCCCCGAGGACAGGGTTCCTCCGGGGCCAACGTCCTGACTTTC
CDR3: CASSPRGQGSSGANVLTF

J: TRBJ2-7
V: TRBV27
D: -
size: once
DNA: TGTGCCAGCAGTTTTCGGAGCTCCTACGAGCAGTACTTC
CDR3: CASSFRSSYEQYF

J: TRBJ2-1
V: TRBV5-1
D: TRBD2
size: -
DNA: TGCGCCAGCAGTCAGCGGGGGTCCTACAATGAGCAGTTCTTC
CDR3: CASSQRGSYNEQFF